Each of the 20 T cell receptor beta chains below was sequenced from the same sample in a study of shared clonotypes between healthy human individuals. Data came from immunoSEQ multiplex PCR; TCRdb stores just in-frame clones and leaves some out. The sample shows 2 million to 2.5 million clones, more than 90% of them seen only once. The sample was naive CD4+ T cells sorted from blood. Subset defined: CD45RA+ positively selected. Receptor source: a man aged 18-30 years in good health.

This clone has just a few counts. The V and J genes are TRBV6-5 and TRBJ2-3; D gene unclear. The germline gives CDR1 MNHEY, CDR2 SVGAGI. V shed 5 bases and J shed 2 bases, with 5 bases lying between them. This CDR3 comprises 12 residues. CDR3 residues: CASSTTTDTQYF. CDR3 nucleotide sequence: TGTGCCAGCAGTACGACCACAGATACGCAGTATTTT.

This chain links TRBV9 with TRBJ2-1; a weak D match, TRBD1 (5 bases). The length of the CDR3 is 15 residues. CDR1 is SGDLS, CDR2 YYNGEE, per germline. V was clipped by 3 bases and J by 0 bases, with 10 bases between them. This CDR3 reads CASSEQGSSYNEQFF. For the CDR3, the DNA is TGTGCCAGCAGCGAGCAGGGCAGCTCCTACAATGAGCAGTTCTTC.

This clone appeared once. The V and J genes are TRBV6-1 and TRBJ1-2; the D is unclear. Looked up from germline, CDR1 is MNHNS and CDR2 is SASEGT. The germline V and J ends were trimmed by 0 bases and 4 bases, with 12 bases remaining between them. CDR3 length: 15 residues. Here the CDR3 DNA reads TGTGCCAGCAGTGAAGCGCCGGGAACCAGCTATGGCTACACCTTC. This translates into CASSEAPGTSYGYTF.

The rearrangement uses TRBV7-6 and TRBJ2-2, with D perhaps matching TRBD2 (5 bases). The CDR3 is made up of 14 amino acids. The germline V gene encodes CDR1 SGHVS and CDR2 FNYEAQ. V gave up 5 bases and J gave up 5 bases, with 12 bases separating them. CDR3 sequence (DNA): TGTGCCAGCAGCCCCAACACGGGAACCGGGGAGCTGTTTTTT. This translates into CASSPNTGTGELFF.

V usage is TRBV23-1 and J usage is TRBJ2-2; maybe TRBD2 (5 bases). TRBV23-1 is sorted into the ORF group, with uncertain function. V shed 5 bases and J shed 3 bases, with 16 bases lying between them. This CDR3 is built from 16 residues. The chain's CDR3 is CASSKPERTHTGELFF. The CDR3 DNA reads as TGCGCCAGCAGTAAACCCGAGCGGACCCACACCGGGGAGCTGTTTTTT.

This clone appeared a single time. V usage is TRBV6-1 and J usage is TRBJ2-7; 8 positions agree with TRBD1. The CDR3 runs 14 residues. Germline assignment: CDR1 MNHNS and CDR2 SASEGT. V was pared by 6 bases and J by 7 bases, with 11 bases of the junction left unmatched. CDR3 sequence (DNA): TGTGCCAGCAGATCAAGACAGGGGTTTCATGAGCAGTACTTC. Its protein product is CASRSRQGFHEQYF.

The rearrangement joins TRBV9 to TRBJ2-3, with D hard to call. Trimming took off 4 bases at V and 1 base at J, with 1 base between the two ends. CDR1 is SGDLS, CDR2 YYNGEE, per germline. The length of the CDR3 is 11 residues. CDR3: CASSRTDTQYF. The DNA for the CDR3 is TGTGCCAGCAGCCGCACAGATACGCAGTATTTT.

CDR3 in amino acids: CASSQRLIFYEQFF. CDR3 sequence (DNA): TGTGCCAGCAGCCAACGTTTGATCTTTTATGAGCAGTTCTTC. V gene TRBV14 combines with J gene TRBJ2-1; D not certain. V dropped 2 bases and J dropped 8 bases, with 13 bases sitting between them. There are 14 residues in the CDR3. Germline CDR1 is SGHDN and CDR2 is FVKESK.

As DNA, the CDR3 is TGTGCCAGCAGCCCCGAGGCCCGACTTGGGGGGACGGACACTGAAGCTTTCTTT. It is translated as CASSPEARLGGTDTEAFF. This sequence joins TRBV9 and TRBJ1-1; the D gene is possibly TRBD1 (5 bases). The V gene lost 4 bases and the J gene lost 3 bases, with 25 bases spanning the gap. Germline V gene sequence: CDR1 SGDLS, CDR2 YYNGEE. The CDR3 has 18 amino acids.

V gene TRBV28 combines with J gene TRBJ2-7, with 7 bases matching TRBD2. The CDR3 has 13 residues. Unmatched junction bases numbered 4, after V lost 7 bases and J lost 1 base. Germline lookup yields CDR1 MDHEN and CDR2 SYDVKM. CDR3 region: CASTGGASYEQYF. The CDR3, as DNA: TGTGCCAGCACGGGGGGTGCGTCCTACGAGCAGTACTTC.

There are a few counts of this clone. The V call is TRBV30, the J call TRBJ1-1; no reliable D call. Germline V lookup: CDR1 GTSNPN, CDR2 SVGIG (reference sequence). The CDR3 length is 12 residues. V was clipped by 4 bases and J by 6 bases, with 12 bases between them. This CDR3 reads CAWIKGRAEAFF. The CDR3 nucleotides read TGTGCCTGGATCAAAGGAAGGGCTGAAGCTTTCTTT.

This clone was recorded once. The gene calls are TRBV6-1 and TRBJ2-7; no clear D gene. The V gene lost 7 bases and the J gene lost 6 bases, with 13 bases spanning the gap. The germline CDR1 and CDR2 sequences are MNHNS and SASEGT. The CDR3 spans 12 residues. CDR3 DNA sequence: TGTGCCAGCAAAGACCTATCTCGCGAGCAGTACTTC. It yields the protein CASKDLSREQYF.

A word on this clone: Other nucleotide sequences from this sample produce the same CDR3. As DNA, the CDR3 is TGTGCCAGCTCACCACCGGTCAGAGATACGCAGTATTTT. Amino acid sequence: CASSPPVRDTQYF. This sequence joins TRBV18 and TRBJ2-3, with D unclear. CDR3 length: 13 residues. Trimming removed 0 bases at V and 5 bases at J, with 6 bases between. Germline CDR1 reads KGHSH; CDR2 reads LQKENI.

The rearrangement joins TRBV29-1 to TRBJ2-3; 8 nucleotides align to TRBD2. J was trimmed by 4 bases and V by 4 bases; bases with no gene match: 16. Germline-derived CDR1 and CDR2 are SQVTM and ANQGSEA. This CDR3 region has 17 residues. CDR3 in DNA: TGCAGCGTTGCCGTGCGGGGGGCCACAGGGCAGGCAGATACGCAGTATTTT. Protein: CSVAVRGATGQADTQYF.

V gene TRBV18 combines with J gene TRBJ1-3, with 7 bases that match TRBD1. The V gene end was trimmed by 6 bases and the J gene end by 4 bases; junction bases not matched to a gene: 9. Germline V gives CDR1 KGHSH, CDR2 LQKENI. The CDR3 has 15 residues. The CDR3 DNA follows: TGTGCCAGCTCGCCTCAGGGGGAATCCGGAAACACCATATATTTT. Translated: CASSPQGESGNTIYF.

This chain joins TRBV6-1 and TRBJ2-2, with a weak D call TRBD1 (6 bases). The CDR3 contains 15 residues. V lost 3 bases, J lost 8 bases, and 16 bases lay in between. Germline CDR1 reads MNHNS; CDR2 reads SASEGT. The DNA of the CDR3 is TGTGCCAGCAGTGAGAGACCTAGGGGGATTGGGGAGCTGTTTTTT. Translating gives CASSERPRGIGELFF.

This clone appeared a single time. The rearrangement links TRBV28 to TRBJ2-7; possibly TRBD2 for D (7 bases). Germline-derived CDR1 and CDR2 are MDHEN and SYDVKM. The germline V and J ends were trimmed by 6 bases and 3 bases, with 12 bases remaining between them. The CDR3 consists of 13 residues. CDR3 in DNA: TGTGCCAGCAGGAGGGGAGGGGGCTACGAGCAGTACTTC. Protein product: CASRRGGGYEQYF.

The chain joins TRBV6-1 to TRBJ2-7; the D is unclear. CDR1 is MNHNS and CDR2 is SASEGT in the germline V gene. V lost 9 bases, J lost 0 bases, and 15 bases lay in between. This CDR3 region has 14 residues. For the CDR3, the DNA is TGTGCCAGTAAGGTTGGAGTCTCCTCCTACGAGCAGTACTTC. Translation: CASKVGVSSYEQYF.

The gene calls are TRBV15 and TRBJ1-2, with 7 nucleotides matching TRBD1. This CDR3 contains 15 residues. Looked up from germline, CDR1 is LNHNV and CDR2 is YYDKDF (reference sequence). After removal of 3 bases from V and 6 bases from J, the junction contained 10 bases not matched to a gene. The chain's CDR3 is CATSSRDSLWNGYTF. CDR3 sequence (DNA): TGTGCCACCAGCAGTAGGGACAGCCTGTGGAATGGCTACACCTTC.

The chain couples TRBV6-5 to TRBJ2-1, with TRBD2 matching over 11 bases. V shed 6 bases and J 6 bases; nucleotides not matched to a gene: 7. CDR3 length: 15 amino acids. Germline CDR1 is MNHEY and CDR2 is SVGAGI. CDR3 DNA sequence: TGTGCCAGCAGACCGAGACTAGCGGGAATCAATGAGCAGTTCTTC. This encodes CASRPRLAGINEQFF.